This T cell receptor beta chain was captured by sequencing in a study of cytomegalovirus exposure and HLA in healthy donors. Study-level results: Prior analysis indicated that the majority of TCR beta V segments exhibited productivity approximately 90% or approximately 30% of the time.

Amplification used 60 Vbeta primers and 13 Jbeta primers. Repertoires were generated with immunoSEQ multiplex PCR, while TCRdb's copy carries only in-frame clones and drops some. Of about 100,000 clones in the sample, more than 75% were seen once. In the case of this clone: Its antigen remains unknown.

From germline, CDR1 is MNHEY and CDR2 SMNVEV (reference sequence). Trimming at V came to 2 bases and at J to 8 bases, leaving 3 bases not matched to a gene. This CDR3 has 15 amino acids. V and J are TRBV27 and TRBJ2-1; 13 bases map to TRBD2. The sequence derives from a woman between 50 and 59 years old in good health and CMV-seropositive. Sample: PBMCs. CDR3 sequence reads: CASSLLGLAGHEQFF. The CDR3 DNA sequence: TGTGCCAGCAGTTTACTGGGACTAGCGGGACATGAGCAGTTCTTC.